The next 12 T cell receptor beta chains were all read from a single sample in a study of blood T cells in healthy people across ages. The authors ran a second PCR of roughly 6 to 11 cycles using a sample-barcoded 5' primer and a J-beta primer mix. MiXCR was run by TCRdb on the 5' RACE reads, yielding one entry per CDR3 protein. The data show approximately 810,000 distinct CDR3 sequences, with about 36% seen just once and approximately 13% held by the top ten. Sequencing was done on a sample of blood. These TCRs come from a man aged 18 to 29 in good health.

This clonotype was detected a few times. The chain has TRBV6-2 or TRBV6-3 and TRBJ2-1; maybe TRBD2 (5 bases). V was pared by 2 bases and J by 8 bases, with 19 bases between. There are 16 residues in the CDR3. Germline values: CDR1 MNHEY, CDR2 SVGEGT. The CDR3 loop is CASSYAETGLVDEQFF. CDR3 bases: TGTGCCAGCAGTTACGCCGAAACCGGACTGGTGGATGAGCAGTTCTTC.

The chain recombines TRBV7-9 with TRBJ1-2; TRBD1 aligns across 7 bases. Trimming removed 5 bases from V and 3 bases from J; junction bases left unmatched: 9. The CDR3 contains 15 residues. CDR1 is SEHNR, CDR2 FQNEAQ, per germline (reference sequence). CDR3 region: CASSPLGQRDYGYTF. The DNA for the CDR3 is TGTGCCAGCAGCCCACTGGGACAGCGAGACTATGGCTACACCTTC.

The chain is built from TRBV10-3 and TRBJ2-2; a weak D match, TRBD2 (5 bases). Germline CDR1 and CDR2: ENHRY and SYGVKD. The CDR3 is 16 amino acids. V gave up 6 bases and J gave up 1 base, with 15 bases separating them. The CDR3 DNA sequence: TGTGCCATCAGCCCGGAAGAGGGTCAGAACACCGGGGAGCTGTTTTTT. It translates to CAISPEEGQNTGELFF.

The V call is TRBV4-2, the J call TRBJ2-7, with 8 bases that match TRBD2. Looked up from germline, CDR1 is LGHNA and CDR2 is YNFKEQ. The CDR3 is 15 residues long. V gave up 1 base and J gave up 1 base; unmatched junction bases: 3. Here the CDR3 reads CASSQASGSSYEQYF. Written as DNA, the CDR3 is TGTGCCAGCAGCCAAGCTAGCGGGTCATCCTACGAGCAGTACTTC.

In DNA form, the CDR3 reads TGCGCCAGCAGCCAAGGTGACAGGGCTAACTATGGCTACACCTTC. Protein sequence: CASSQGDRANYGYTF. J is TRBJ1-2 and V is TRBV4-3, with 7 bases lining up with TRBD1. Losses at the gene ends were 1 base for V and 0 bases for J; bases not matched to a gene: 2. The CDR3 is 15 amino acids. Germline CDR1 is LGHNA and CDR2 is YSLEER.

This clonotype has more than one count but fewer than ten. The rearrangement links TRBV12-3 or TRBV12-4 to TRBJ1-1, with no clear D. The CDR3 sequence is 13 residues long. V was pared by 6 bases and J by 7 bases, with 15 bases between. DNA for the CDR3: TGTGCCAGCAGATACTTGGGCGAGGATGAAGCTTTCTTT. Translating it yields CASRYLGEDEAFF.

The chain recombines TRBV11-1 with TRBJ2-7, with 8 bases that match TRBD1. Germline V gene lookup returns CDR1 SGHAT and CDR2 FQDESV (reference sequence). This CDR3 is 14 amino acids long. V lost 5 bases and J lost 5; bases outside the gene matches: 8. CDR3 in DNA: TGTGCCAGCAGCGCTAGGACAGGGTCTCACGAGCAGTACTTC. Its translation: CASSARTGSHEQYF.

This clonotype was detected a few times. This may be a read error: a much more frequent sequence differs by one nucleotide. The V and J genes are TRBV6-6 and TRBJ2-1, with D possibly being TRBD2 (5 bases). The CDR3 loop spans 11 amino acids. V was trimmed by 6 bases and J by 13 bases, leaving 13 bases between them. Germline V gene lookup returns CDR1 MNHNY and CDR2 SVGAGI (reference sequence). The CDR3 DNA follows: TGTGCCAGCAGAGAGGGAAAGACCCAGTTCTTC. Its protein product is CASREGKTQFF.

This clonotype was recorded at least ten times. This chain links TRBV12-3 or TRBV12-4 with TRBJ2-5, with 7 bases identical to TRBD1. There are 17 residues in the CDR3. With 5 bases clipped from V and 4 bases from J, the junction kept 16 bases outside the gene matches. The CDR3: CASSTGTVWGQGETQYF. In DNA, the CDR3 is TGTGCCAGCAGTACCGGGACAGTCTGGGGCCAAGGAGAGACCCAGTACTTC.

The chain combines TRBV7-2 with TRBJ2-2; the D is unclear. Trimming stripped 5 bases from V and 4 bases from J, with 11 bases between. Germline CDR1 reads SGHTA; CDR2 reads FQGNSA. This CDR3 is built from 14 residues. CDR3 residues: CASSLEVATGELFF. CDR3 coding DNA: TGTGCCAGCAGCCTCGAGGTCGCCACCGGGGAGCTGTTTTTT.

V and J are TRBV11-2 and TRBJ2-5; TRBD2 aligns across 7 bases. Germline V lookup: CDR1 SGHAT, CDR2 FQNNGV. After removal of 5 bases from V and 0 bases from J, the junction contained 9 bases not matched to a gene. The CDR3 has 16 amino acids. The CDR3 DNA is TGTGCCAGCAGCCTAGGGACTACCCGGAACCAAGAGACCCAGTACTTC. This encodes CASSLGTTRNQETQYF.

This clonotype was seen a few times. The rearrangement joins TRBV12-3 or TRBV12-4 to TRBJ1-1; TRBD1 is a possible D gene (5 bases). V dropped 7 bases and J dropped 3 bases, with 15 bases sitting between them. The CDR3 is 14 residues long. CDR3 DNA: TGTGCCAGCACCCTAGCGGGGGGACACACTGAAGCTTTCTTT. Protein sequence: CASTLAGGHTEAFF.